The TCR beta chain described here comes from a study of CD8+CD57+ T cells in acquired aplastic anemia. About the research overall: The average read count for CD4+ cells in healthy donors was around 10 million.

The CDR3 sequence is 15 residues long. The ends lost 8 bases at V and 0 bases at J; junction bases unmatched: 7. The study profiled TCR beta VDJ and CDR3 using genomic DNA as template. TCRdb fed the reads into MiXCR, producing one record per CDR3 protein. The data contain approximately 170,000 distinct CDR3 sequences, about half of them singletons. What was sequenced was sorted CD4+, CD8+, or CD8+CD57+ T cells (not recorded which) from PBMCs. The chain joins TRBV12-3 or TRBV12-4 to TRBJ2-3; TRBD2 matches 8 bases. The source of this sequence is a human donor in good health, serving as a control. The CDR3 bases are TGTGCCAGCGCAGGGGTAGCGGGGAGCACAGATACGCAGTATTTT. Translated: CASAGVAGSTDTQYF.